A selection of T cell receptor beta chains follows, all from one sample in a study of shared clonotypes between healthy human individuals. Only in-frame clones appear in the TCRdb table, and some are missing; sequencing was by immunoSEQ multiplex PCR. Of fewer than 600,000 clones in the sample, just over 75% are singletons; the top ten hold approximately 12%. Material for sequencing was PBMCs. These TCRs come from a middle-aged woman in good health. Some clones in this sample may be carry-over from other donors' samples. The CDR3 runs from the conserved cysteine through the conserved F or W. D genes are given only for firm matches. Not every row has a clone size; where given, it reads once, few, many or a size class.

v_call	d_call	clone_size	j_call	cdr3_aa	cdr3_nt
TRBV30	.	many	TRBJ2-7	CAWSVHRILSYEQYF	TGTGCCTGGAGTGTACACAGGATCCTCTCCTACGAGCAGTACTTC
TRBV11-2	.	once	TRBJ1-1	CASLLLRNTEAFF	TGTGCCAGCCTTCTCCTGCGGAACACTGAAGCTTTCTTT
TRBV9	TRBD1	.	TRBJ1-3	CASSEAGTGVGRTIYF	TGTGCCAGCAGCGAAGCCGGGACAGGGGTCGGAAGGACCATATATTTT
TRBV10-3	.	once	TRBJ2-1	CAIGGTYALNYNEQFF	TGTGCCATCGGGGGCACATATGCCTTAAACTACAATGAGCAGTTCTTC
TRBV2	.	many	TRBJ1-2	CASSDSGYRGYTF	TGTGCCAGCAGTGACTCAGGGTATCGTGGCTACACCTTC
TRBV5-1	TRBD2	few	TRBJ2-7	CASSLGTSGKPGEDEQYF	TGCGCCAGCAGCCTTGGGACTAGCGGGAAACCGGGGGAAGACGAGCAGTACTTC
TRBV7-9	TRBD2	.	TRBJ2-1	CASSPSGVTSASGFF	TGTGCCAGCAGTCCCAGTGGGGTGACTAGCGCCTCGGGGTTCTTC
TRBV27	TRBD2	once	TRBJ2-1	CASRIVGGRANEQFF	TGTGCCAGCAGGATCGTCGGGGGGAGGGCCAATGAGCAGTTCTTC
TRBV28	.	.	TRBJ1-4	CASLQPNEKLFF	TGTGCCAGCCTACAGCCGAATGAAAAACTGTTTTTT
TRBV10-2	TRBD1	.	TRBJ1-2	CASSDFDRGDLYGYTF	TGCGCCAGCAGTGATTTCGACAGGGGGGATCTATATGGCTACACCTTC
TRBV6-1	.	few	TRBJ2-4	CASTREAKNIQYF	TGTGCCAGCACCAGGGAAGCCAAAAACATTCAGTACTTC
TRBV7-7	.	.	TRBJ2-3	CASSSTGLRTDTQYF	TGTGCTAGCAGCTCGACAGGCCTCCGCACAGATACGCAGTATTTT
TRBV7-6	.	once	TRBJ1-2	CASSPTDNYNYGYTF	TGTGCCAGCAGCCCTACTGACAACTATAACTATGGCTACACCTTC
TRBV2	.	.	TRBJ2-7	CASSLGWGEKGLPSYEQYF	TGTGCCAGCAGCCTGGGCTGGGGGGAGAAGGGATTACCATCCTACGAGCAGTACTTC
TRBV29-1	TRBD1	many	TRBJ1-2	CSAWTGGNYGYTF	TGCAGCGCCTGGACAGGGGGCAACTATGGCTACACCTTC
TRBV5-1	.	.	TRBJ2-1	CASSPLASSAEQFF	TGCGCCAGCAGCCCCTTAGCTAGCTCGGCTGAGCAGTTCTTC
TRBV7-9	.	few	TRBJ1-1	CASSLESGTNTEAFF	TGTGCCAGCAGCTTAGAGTCTGGGACAAACACTGAAGCTTTCTTT
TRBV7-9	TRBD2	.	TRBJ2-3	CASSYQTSGSADTQYF	TGTGCCAGCAGCTACCAGACTAGCGGGAGTGCGGATACGCAGTATTTT
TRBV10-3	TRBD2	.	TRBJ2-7	CAIRPGGAGNSYEQYF	TGTGCCATCAGGCCCGGAGGAGCGGGGAACTCCTACGAGCAGTACTTC
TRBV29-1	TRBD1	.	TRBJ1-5	CSARTGDGNQPQHF	TGCAGCGCCCGGACAGGGGATGGCAATCAGCCCCAGCATTTT
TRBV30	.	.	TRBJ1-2	CAWTLLREQDYGYTF	TGTGCCTGGACACTACTCCGGGAACAGGACTATGGCTACACCTTC
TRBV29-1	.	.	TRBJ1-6	CSVRATYNSPLHF	TGCAGCGTTCGAGCCACCTATAATTCACCCCTCCACTTT
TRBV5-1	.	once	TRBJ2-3	CASSPGTQGDTQYF	TGCGCCAGCAGCCCGGGCACCCAAGGGGATACGCAGTATTTT
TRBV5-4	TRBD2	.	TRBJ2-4	CASSYEYSGSLWYF	TGTGCCAGCAGCTACGAATATAGCGGGAGTTTGTGGTACTTC
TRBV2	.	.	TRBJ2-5	CASSADRNQETQYF	TGTGCCAGCAGTGCCGACAGGAACCAAGAGACCCAGTACTTC
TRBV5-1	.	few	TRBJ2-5	CASSLTQETQYF	TGCGCCAGCAGCTTGACACAAGAGACCCAGTACTTC
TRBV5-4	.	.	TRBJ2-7	CASSLGGAIYEQYF	TGTGCCAGCAGCCTGGGGGGCGCGATATACGAGCAGTACTTC
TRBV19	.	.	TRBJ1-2	CASFSWGRTATNYGYTF	TGTGCCAGTTTCTCGTGGGGTCGGACGGCTACTAACTATGGCTACACCTTC
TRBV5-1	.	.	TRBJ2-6	CASRQDTGANVLTF	TGCGCCAGCAGACAGGACACTGGGGCCAACGTCCTGACTTTC
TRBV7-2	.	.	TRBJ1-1	CASSRGRGEVNTEAFF	TGTGCCAGCAGCCGCGGAAGGGGCGAGGTGAACACTGAAGCTTTCTTT
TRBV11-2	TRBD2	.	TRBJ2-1	CASSLAASGASYNEQFF	TGTGCCAGCAGCTTAGCCGCTAGCGGGGCCTCCTACAATGAGCAGTTCTTC
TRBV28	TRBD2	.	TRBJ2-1	CAIYPAGGFSSYNEQFF	TGTGCCATCTACCCCGCGGGAGGGTTTAGCTCCTACAATGAGCAGTTCTTC
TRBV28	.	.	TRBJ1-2	CASSLSGHPYGYTF	TGTGCCAGCAGTTTATCGGGACACCCCTATGGCTACACCTTC
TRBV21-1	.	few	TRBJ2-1	CASSKLSWREQFF	TGTGCCAGCAGCAAATTAAGTTGGAGGGAGCAGTTCTTC
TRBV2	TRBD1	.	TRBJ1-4	CASRAGTGAYEKLFF	TGTGCCAGCAGAGCAGGGACAGGAGCTTATGAAAAACTGTTTTTT
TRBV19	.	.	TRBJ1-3	CASSTSHDRSSGNTIYF	TGTGCCAGTAGTACCTCCCACGACAGGAGCTCTGGAAACACCATATATTTT
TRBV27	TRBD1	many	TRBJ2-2	CASSRDRARFNTGELFF	TGTGCCAGCTCCCGGGACAGGGCTCGATTTAACACCGGGGAGCTGTTTTTT
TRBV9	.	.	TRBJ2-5	CASSPAFGFETQYF	TGTGCCAGCAGCCCCGCGTTCGGTTTTGAGACCCAGTACTTC
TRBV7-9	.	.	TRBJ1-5	CASSFDGGNQPQHF	TGTGCCAGCAGCTTCGATGGTGGAAATCAGCCCCAGCATTTT
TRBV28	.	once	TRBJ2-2	CASQDRTNTGELFF	TGTGCCAGCCAGGACAGAACGAACACCGGGGAGCTGTTTTTT
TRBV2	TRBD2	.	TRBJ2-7	CASSERTSGNEQYF	TGTGCCAGCAGTGAACGGACTAGCGGAAACGAGCAGTACTTC
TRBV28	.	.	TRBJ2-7	CASLSRGDTSTYEQYF	TGTGCCAGCCTTTCCAGGGGGGACACTTCTACCTACGAGCAGTACTTC
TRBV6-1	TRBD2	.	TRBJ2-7	CASSEDRLTSGPPYEQYF	TGTGCCAGCAGTGAAGATCGTTTGACTAGCGGGCCACCCTACGAGCAGTACTTC
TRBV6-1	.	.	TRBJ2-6	CASGPGANVLTF	TGTGCCAGCGGGCCTGGGGCCAACGTCCTGACTTTC
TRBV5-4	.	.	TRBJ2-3	CASSLVGITDTQYF	TGTGCCAGCAGCTTGGTTGGGATCACAGATACGCAGTATTTT
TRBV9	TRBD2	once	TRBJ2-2	CASSPEGLENTGELFF	TGTGCCAGCAGCCCCGAGGGACTAGAAAACACCGGGGAGCTGTTTTTT